This T cell receptor (beta chain) was sequenced in a study of T cell responses to AZD1222 COVID-19 vaccine. Regarding the study as a whole: Mostly white British, mostly female donors; authors suggested clonal diversity may be underestimated.

Repertoires were generated with immunoSEQ multiplex PCR, while TCRdb's copy carries only in-frame clones and drops some. The sample has some 150,000 clones, approximately 89% seen once. This clone was detected ten times or more. Antigen specificity is unknown. Trimming took off 6 bases at V and 0 bases at J, with 17 bases between the two ends. The CDR3 contains 16 residues. CDR1 and CDR2 from the germline V gene are SEHNR and FQNEAQ (reference sequence). This sequence joins TRBV7-9 and TRBJ1-1; D not resolved. The source material was peripheral blood, sampled on day 0 of MenACWY control vaccination. The clonotype was recovered from an adult in good health. CDR3 region: CASRAGRVSLNTEAFF. In DNA form, the CDR3 reads TGTGCCAGCAGGGCCGGCCGGGTCTCCCTGAACACTGAAGCTTTCTTT.